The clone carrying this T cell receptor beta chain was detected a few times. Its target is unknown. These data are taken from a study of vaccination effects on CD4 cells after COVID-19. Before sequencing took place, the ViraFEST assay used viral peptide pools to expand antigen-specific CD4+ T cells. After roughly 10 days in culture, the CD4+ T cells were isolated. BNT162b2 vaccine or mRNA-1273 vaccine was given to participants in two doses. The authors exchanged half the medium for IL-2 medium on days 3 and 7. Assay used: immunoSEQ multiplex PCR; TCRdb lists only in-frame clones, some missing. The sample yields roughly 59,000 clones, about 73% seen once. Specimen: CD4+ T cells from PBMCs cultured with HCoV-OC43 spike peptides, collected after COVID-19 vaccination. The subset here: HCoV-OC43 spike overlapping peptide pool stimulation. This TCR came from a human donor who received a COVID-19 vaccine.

The CDR3 region has the DNA TGTGCCAGCAGTACGTTTCCGACGGCAAGCACCCTCCACTTT. Protein sequence: CASSTFPTASTLHF. The chain employs TRBV27 and TRBJ1-6; D is ambiguous. This CDR3 spans 14 amino acids. V dropped 5 bases and J dropped 14 bases, with 19 bases sitting between them. Germline values: CDR1 MNHEY, CDR2 SMNVEV (reference sequence).